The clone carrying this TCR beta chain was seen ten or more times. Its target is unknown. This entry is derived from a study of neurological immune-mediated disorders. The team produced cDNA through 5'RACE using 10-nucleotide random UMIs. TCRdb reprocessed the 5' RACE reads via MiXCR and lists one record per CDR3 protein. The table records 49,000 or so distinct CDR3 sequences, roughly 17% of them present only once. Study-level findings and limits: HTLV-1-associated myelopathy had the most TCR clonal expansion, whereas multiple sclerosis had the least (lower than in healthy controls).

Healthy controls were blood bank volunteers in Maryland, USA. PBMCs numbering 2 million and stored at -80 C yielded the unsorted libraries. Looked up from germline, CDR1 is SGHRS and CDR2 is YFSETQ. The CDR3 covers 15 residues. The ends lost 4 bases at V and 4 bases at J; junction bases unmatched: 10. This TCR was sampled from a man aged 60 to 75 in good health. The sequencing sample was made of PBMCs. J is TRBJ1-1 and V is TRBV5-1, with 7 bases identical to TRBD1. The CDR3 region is CASSRDRVGSTEAFF. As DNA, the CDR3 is TGCGCCAGCAGCCGAGACAGGGTTGGAAGCACTGAAGCTTTCTTT.